This T cell receptor (beta chain) was identified in a study of post-analysis software for immune sequencing data. Study background: Progressive-relapsing, secondary progressive and relapsing-remitting multiple sclerosis were among the disease courses included.

Whole-study results and caveats: Samples from a shared batch, those prepared together, strongly co-clustered by F measure. Controls had lower frequencies than patients of four or five TRBV segments, which included TRBV5-6, TRBV5-1 and TRBV20-1. Normalized Chao1 diversity was significantly lower in multiple sclerosis patients than in controls.

The CDR3 spans 15 residues. Trimming took 2 bases from V and 3 from J, leaving 13 bases between them. Each TCR beta cDNA library carried unique molecular identifiers. Input amounts of 1 to 10 million T cells were used. These gave approximately 500,000 cDNA molecules, so each molecule approximated one T cell. TCRdb ran MiXCR on the PCR reads and lists one entry per CDR3 protein. This sample has about 820,000 distinct CDR3 sequences, with approximately 53% found just once. A note on this clonotype: Its specificity is unknown.

This receptor was obtained from a girl aged 5 to 17 with multiple sclerosis. The material sequenced was blood. This chain joins TRBV12-3 or TRBV12-4 and TRBJ1-2, with D possibly TRBD1 on 5 matching bases. The CDR3, as DNA: TGTGCCAGCAGTTTACTGGGGCTTGGGGACTATGGCTACACCTTC. Translating gives CASSLLGLGDYGYTF.